A single sample gave rise to the 20 T cell receptor beta chains below, sequenced in a study of blood T cell repertoires in COVID-19. Here immunoSEQ multiplex PCR was the method, and the copy in TCRdb shows in-frame clones only, minus some. Of approximately 160,000 clones listed, over 70% are singletons. Specimen: peripheral blood. These receptors were taken from a woman at least 80 years old with active or convalescent COVID-19.

The J gene is TRBJ2-5, the V gene TRBV9, with a weak D call TRBD2 (5 bases). CDR3 size: 14 residues. The V and J ends lost 3 bases and 5 bases respectively, with 14 bases between them. Germline CDR1 is SGDLS and CDR2 is YYNGEE. The CDR3 here is CASSGGGSLETQYF. CDR3 bases: TGTGCCAGCAGCGGTGGTGGGAGTTTGGAGACCCAGTACTTC.

The chain uses TRBV28 and TRBJ2-5; TRBD2 matches at 8 bases. The CDR3 has 15 amino acids. The V and J ends lost 5 bases and 0 bases, in that order; junction bases with no gene match: 5. Germline V gene data show CDR1 as MDHEN and CDR2 as SYDVKM. This CDR3 is CASSPFSGDQETQYF. The CDR3 DNA reads as TGTGCCAGCAGTCCCTTTAGCGGGGACCAAGAGACCCAGTACTTC.

The rearrangement uses TRBV11-3 and TRBJ2-2; no definite D call. This CDR3 comprises 14 residues. The V gene lost 6 bases and the J gene lost 6 bases, with 14 bases spanning the gap. Looked up from germline, CDR1 is SGHNT and CDR2 is YENEEA. CDR3: CASSFFTSPGELFF. The CDR3 nucleotides are TGTGCCAGCAGTTTCTTTACATCCCCCGGGGAGCTGTTTTTT.

This clone turned up a few times. J is TRBJ1-2 and V is TRBV6-5; no clear D. The CDR3 sequence is 13 residues long. V gave up 8 bases and J gave up 5 bases, with 15 bases separating them. Germline loops: CDR1 MNHEY, CDR2 SVGAGI. The CDR3 coding sequence is TGTGCCAGCCGCCCACGACTACTATATGGCTACACCTTC. The encoded protein is CASRPRLLYGYTF.

The chain recombines TRBV5-1 with TRBJ2-7; 14 bases are shared with TRBD2. Unmatched junction bases numbered 9, after V lost 7 bases and J lost 0 bases. The CDR3 spans 17 residues. The germline gives CDR1 SGHRS, CDR2 YFSETQ. CDR3 loop: CASSRTSGGLSSYEQYF. The CDR3, as DNA: TGCGCCAGCTCCAGGACTAGCGGGGGGCTGAGCTCCTACGAGCAGTACTTC.

The V and J genes are TRBV10-3 and TRBJ2-7, with 7 positions matching TRBD2. J was trimmed by 3 bases and V by 6 bases; bases with no gene match: 2. The CDR3 is 12 amino acids. Germline V gene lookup returns CDR1 ENHRY and CDR2 SYGVKD. CDR3 loop: CAISPGGYEQYF. Written as DNA, the CDR3 is TGTGCCATCAGCCCGGGGGGCTACGAGCAGTACTTC.

This clone appeared once. The gene calls are TRBV3-1 (or the pseudogene TRBV3-2) and TRBJ1-1, with a possible D match to TRBD1 (6 bases). V lost 2 bases, J lost 4 bases, and 14 bases lay in between. The CDR3 is 15 amino acids. Germline V gene data show CDR1 as LGHDT and CDR2 as YNNKEL (reference sequence). CDR3 nucleotide sequence: TGTGCCAGCAGCCAATTCAAGGGGGGGTCCACTGAAGCTTTCTTT. It is translated as CASSQFKGGSTEAFF.

This chain connects TRBV5-5 to TRBJ2-1, with unresolved D. The ends were cut back, 6 bases at V and 3 bases at J, with 10 bases in the middle. This CDR3 comprises 13 residues. Germline CDR1 reads SGHKS; CDR2 reads YYEKEE (reference sequence). CDR3 DNA: TGTGCCAGCACGGGTCACAACTACAATGAGCAGTTCTTC. Its translation: CASTGHNYNEQFF.

V gene TRBV3-1 (or the pseudogene TRBV3-2) combines with J gene TRBJ2-4; D may be TRBD1 (6 bases). The CDR3 is made up of 16 amino acids. Per the germline V gene, CDR1 is LGHDT and CDR2 is YNNKEL (reference sequence). V lost 0 bases and J 3 bases, leaving 12 bases between the germline ends. CDR3 in DNA: TGTGCCAGCAGCCAAGATGCCGGACAGCTCAAAAACATTCAGTACTTC. Its protein product is CASSQDAGQLKNIQYF.

The genes are TRBV11-3 and TRBJ1-4, with 7 bases that match TRBD1. Germline V gene data show CDR1 as SGHNT and CDR2 as YENEEA. V dropped 5 bases and J dropped 7; count of bases not matched to a gene: 16. The CDR3 runs to 17 residues. CDR3 nucleotides: TGTGCCAGCAGCCGACCCATAAAAACAGGGGAGAGTGAAAAACTGTTTTTT. Translation gives CASSRPIKTGESEKLFF.

The gene calls are TRBV2 and TRBJ2-1; D uncertain. V was pared by 4 bases and J by 9 bases, with 7 bases between. This CDR3 has 11 amino acids. CDR1 and CDR2 (germline): SNHLY, FYNNEI. DNA for the CDR3: TGTGCCAGCAGTGTGAGGATTGAGCAGTTCTTC. This translates into CASSVRIEQFF.

The chain has TRBV4-3 and TRBJ2-1, with D possibly being TRBD2 (6 bases). CDR1 is LGHNA and CDR2 is YSLEER in the germline V gene. This CDR3 is built from 15 residues. V lost 1 base and J lost 0, with 7 bases in between. The CDR3 DNA follows: TGCGCCAGCAGCCAAGGGCGGGACTCCTACAATGAGCAGTTCTTC. It encodes CASSQGRDSYNEQFF.

This clone came up a few times. V is TRBV27 and J is TRBJ1-4; TRBD1 agrees at 8 bases. This CDR3 has 18 amino acids. After removal of 3 bases from V and 1 base from J, the junction contained 10 bases not matched to a gene. Per the germline V gene, CDR1 is MNHEY and CDR2 is SMNVEV (reference sequence). The CDR3 spells CASSLGQARFGTNEKLFF. CDR3 sequence (DNA): TGTGCCAGCAGTTTGGGACAGGCGAGATTTGGAACTAATGAAAAACTGTTTTTT.

The chain carries TRBV6-5 and TRBJ1-4; D gene ambiguous. The CDR3 runs 16 residues. The ends were cut back, 0 bases at V and 3 bases at J, with 11 bases in the middle. Germline values: CDR1 MNHEY, CDR2 SVGAGI. In nucleotides, the CDR3 is TGTGCCAGCAGTTACTCTCCGGGGAGTTCTAATGAAAAACTGTTTTTT. Residues: CASSYSPGSSNEKLFF.

On this clone: Other DNA sequences in the sample encode the same CDR3. V and J are TRBV29-1 and TRBJ1-1; 11 nucleotides align to TRBD1. Losses at the gene ends were 4 bases for V and 0 bases for J; bases not matched to a gene: 4. This CDR3 has 15 amino acids. Per the germline V gene, CDR1 is SQVTM and CDR2 is ANQGSEA. DNA for the CDR3: TGCAGCGTTGCCCGGGACAGGGGGTTGAACACTGAAGCTTTCTTT. This encodes CSVARDRGLNTEAFF.

The rearrangement uses TRBV5-1 and TRBJ2-6, with TRBD2 as a possible D gene (6 bases). The CDR3 extends over 15 amino acids. Trimming took 1 base from V and 6 from J, leaving 11 bases between them. Germline V gene sequence: CDR1 SGHRS, CDR2 YFSETQ. Here the CDR3 reads CASSLNGGMANVLTF. As DNA, the CDR3 is TGCGCCAGCAGCTTGAACGGGGGAATGGCCAACGTCCTGACTTTC.

The chain has TRBV27 and TRBJ1-3; unclear D gene. The CDR3 extends over 16 amino acids. V was trimmed by 3 bases and J by 0 bases, leaving 12 bases between them. Germline CDR1 reads MNHEY; CDR2 reads SMNVEV (reference sequence). The CDR3 DNA reads TGTGCCAGCAGTTTGAATCAGGCAAGCTCTGGAAACACCATATATTTT. Translating it yields CASSLNQASSGNTIYF.

The rearrangement uses TRBV6-2 or TRBV6-3 and TRBJ1-1; 8 nucleotides agree with TRBD1. V shed 3 bases and J 13 bases; nucleotides not matched to a gene: 7. The CDR3 has 12 amino acids. The germline V gene encodes CDR1 MNHEY and CDR2 SVGEGT. This CDR3 is CASSYQGASVFF. CDR3 sequence (DNA): TGTGCCAGCAGTTATCAGGGGGCAAGTGTTTTCTTT.

This sequence joins TRBV4-2 and TRBJ2-3, with a weak D call TRBD1 (6 bases). The CDR3 is made up of 21 amino acids. CDR1 is LGHNA, CDR2 YNFKEQ, per germline. Trimming took 0 bases from V and 1 from J, leaving 26 bases between them. The CDR3 DNA reads TGTGCCAGCAGCCAAGACCCCACTTACCAACAGGGCCCGCCGGGCACAGATACGCAGTATTTT. Amino acid sequence: CASSQDPTYQQGPPGTDTQYF.

The rearrangement joins TRBV19 to TRBJ1-5; D ambiguous. Germline CDR1 is LNHDA and CDR2 is SQIVND (reference sequence). This CDR3 has 12 amino acids. The V gene lost 10 bases and the J gene lost 3 bases, with 10 bases spanning the gap. For the CDR3, the DNA is TGTGCCACCAAGGCGGTCAATCAGCCCCAGCATTTT. It is translated as CATKAVNQPQHF.